The T cell receptor (beta chain) described here comes from a study of T cells after yellow fever vaccination. As for the study in general: Low-cell-number fractions were prepared with SMART-Seq v4 Ultra Low Input.

Conversion of TCR transcripts into cDNA relied on 5'RACE template switching, which added a universal primer site and UMIs. Each CDR3 protein gets one entry after TCRdb re-called the 5' RACE reads with MiXCR. Among some 600,000 distinct CDR3 sequences listed, roughly 17% were seen once. From germline, CDR1 is SGHRS and CDR2 YFSETQ. The CDR3 is 15 amino acids. V lost 7 bases, J lost 2 bases, and 6 bases stayed unmatched. To note about this clonotype: Its cognate antigen is unknown.

General study results and limits: High-abundance clonotypes from the bulk population could contaminate FACS-sorted repertoires. The booster response re-showed most primary clones: 96% CD4, approximately 90% CD8.

This receptor was obtained from a man younger than 35 who received the YFV17D yellow fever vaccine. The rearrangement joins TRBV5-1 to TRBJ1-6; 7 bases match TRBD1. Sequenced material: PBMCs, taken 4 to 6 days after the first yellow fever vaccination. The CDR3 sequence: CASRTGETYNSPLHF. The CDR3 bases are TGCGCCAGCCGGACAGGCGAAACCTATAATTCACCCCTCCACTTT.